One sample yielded the 24 T cell receptor beta chains listed below, sequenced in a study of blood T cell repertoires in COVID-19 (dated by TCRdb to the early 2020s). Library prep was done by the immunoSEQ multiplex PCR assay. Held by TCRdb, this immuneACCESS table contains in-frame sequences only and omits some clones. Under half of the omission traces to an unresolved V gene where checked; the cause of the rest is unknown. In this sample the table shows under 200,000 clones, roughly 89% of which occur a single time. The top ten clonotypes cover 10% of the sample. Source material: peripheral blood. These receptors were taken from an older woman with COVID-19, enrolled during active disease.

The V call is TRBV18, the J call TRBJ2-3; the match to TRBD2 covers 10 bases. Germline values: CDR1 KGHSH, CDR2 LQKENI. The CDR3 runs to 15 residues. With 4 bases clipped from V and 2 bases from J, the junction kept 3 bases outside the gene matches. Here the CDR3 DNA reads TGTGCCAGCTCACTTCTAGCGGGGGACACAGATACGCAGTATTTT. Translated, it gives CASSLLAGDTDTQYF. Using reference TRBV18 and TRBJ2-3 for the parts outside the CDR3, the full variable domain is NAGVMQNPRHLVRRRGQEARLRCSPMKGHSHVYWYRQLPEEGLKFMVYLQKENIIDESGMPKERFSAEFPKEGPSILRIQQVVRGDSAAYFCASSLLAGDTDTQYFGPGTRLTVL.

The V gene is TRBV6-6, the J gene TRBJ2-1; 12 bases align to TRBD2. The V and J ends lost 6 bases and 7 bases, in that order; junction bases with no gene match: 7. The CDR3 covers 15 residues. The germline CDR1 and CDR2 sequences are MNHNY and SVGAGI (reference sequence). CDR3 nucleotide sequence: TGTGCCAGCAGCCCTCTAGCGGGGGGGCGGAATGAGCAGTTCTTC. Translated, it gives CASSPLAGGRNEQFF.

The chain carries TRBV5-1 and TRBJ2-3, with D possibly being TRBD2 (7 bases). Trimming shortened V by 2 bases and J by 0 bases, and 19 bases separated the two germline ends. CDR3 length: 18 residues. The germline V gene encodes CDR1 SGHRS and CDR2 YFSETQ. CDR3 loop: CASSFSPNGGPSTDTQYF. CDR3 in DNA: TGCGCCAGCAGCTTCAGCCCAAACGGGGGGCCGAGCACAGATACGCAGTATTTT.

This chain links TRBV7-9 with TRBJ1-3; the match to TRBD1 covers 8 bases. V lost 4 bases to trimming and J lost 1 base; unmatched junction nucleotides: 6. The CDR3 extends over 16 amino acids. Germline V lookup: CDR1 SEHNR, CDR2 FQNEAQ (reference sequence). The CDR3: CASSSGQAGSGNTIYF. The CDR3 DNA reads as TGTGCCAGCAGCTCGGGACAGGCCGGGTCTGGAAACACCATATATTTT.

This chain connects TRBV24-1 to TRBJ2-2; 10 bases align to TRBD1. J gave up 4 bases and V 2 bases, and 6 bases lay outside the gene matches. Germline V gene data show CDR1 as KGHDR and CDR2 as SFDVKD. This CDR3 contains 17 residues. The CDR3 DNA reads as TGTGCCACCAGTGATTCCACCGGGACAGGGGTCACCGGGGAGCTGTTTTTT. Its protein product is CATSDSTGTGVTGELFF.

J is TRBJ2-7 and V is TRBV5-6; a possible D gene is TRBD1 (6 bases). V lost 4 bases, J lost 2 bases, and 13 bases lay in between. CDR3 size: 14 residues. Germline V lookup: CDR1 SGHDT, CDR2 YYEEEE. CDR3 sequence (DNA): TGTGCCAGCAGCGACACGGGACAAACCTACGAGCAGTACTTC. Encoded protein: CASSDTGQTYEQYF.

This clone has more than one count but fewer than ten. The chain joins TRBV19 to TRBJ1-1; tentatively, D is TRBD1 (6 bases). This CDR3 comprises 12 residues. Germline lookup yields CDR1 LNHDA and CDR2 SQIVND (reference sequence). With 3 bases removed from V and 11 bases from J, the gap between germline ends came to 13 bases. CDR3 DNA sequence: TGTGCCAGTAGTATGGTCTGGGGGGGCGCTTTCTTT. Amino acids: CASSMVWGGAFF. The variable domain in full, with the rest retrieved from reference TRBV19 and TRBJ1-1, is DGGITQSPKYLFRKEGQNVTLSCEQNLNHDAMYWYRQDPGQGLRLIYYSQIVNDFQKGDIAEGYSVSREKKESFPLTVTSAQKNPTAFYLCASSMVWGGAFFGQGTRLTVV.

This clone is a singleton in its sample. V and J are TRBV6-4 and TRBJ1-2, with 9 bases that match TRBD1. V lost 6 bases, J lost 3 bases, and 11 bases stayed unmatched. This CDR3 has 16 residues. Germline assignment: CDR1 MRHNA and CDR2 SNTAGT. The CDR3 reads CASRPFGTGYDYGYTF. DNA of the CDR3: TGTGCCAGCAGACCTTTCGGGACAGGGTATGACTATGGCTACACCTTC.

V usage is TRBV9 and J usage is TRBJ1-6; D unclear. The CDR3 is made up of 16 amino acids. V lost 4 bases to trimming and J lost 8 bases, with 19 bases between them. CDR1 is SGDLS and CDR2 is YYNGEE in the germline V gene. CDR3 protein: CASSPHAAGTDSPLHF. CDR3 nucleotide sequence: TGTGCCAGCAGCCCTCACGCAGCAGGTACGGATTCACCCCTCCACTTT.

This clone was seen only once. V usage is TRBV6-5 and J usage is TRBJ2-7; 7 nucleotides match TRBD1. Germline V CDR1 and CDR2: MNHEY, SVGAGI. V trimming: 4 bases; J trimming: 4 bases; junction bases outside the gene matches: 4. This CDR3 contains 13 residues. CDR3 residues: CASSLGQLYEQYF. The CDR3 DNA sequence: TGTGCCAGCAGTTTGGGACAGCTTTACGAGCAGTACTTC.

J is TRBJ1-2 and V is TRBV7-9; D unresolved. The CDR3 consists of 15 residues. Trimming took off 4 bases at V and 4 bases at J, with 16 bases between the two ends. Germline CDR1 and CDR2: SEHNR and FQNEAQ (reference sequence). The CDR3 DNA reads TGTGCCAGCAGCTCCAAGGGCGGGTCTCTCTATGGCTACACCTTC. Its protein is CASSSKGGSLYGYTF.

The V and J genes are TRBV27 and TRBJ1-2; weak D call: TRBD1 (5 bases). Germline CDR1 is MNHEY and CDR2 is SMNVEV (reference sequence). The CDR3 is 15 amino acids. With 5 bases removed from V and 6 bases from J, the gap between germline ends came to 19 bases. CDR3 DNA: TGTGCCAGCAGTCTTCTCGGGGGGGGGACGGATGGCTACACCTTC. Its protein is CASSLLGGGTDGYTF.

This rearrangement joins TRBV9 to TRBJ1-5; a possible D gene is TRBD1 (6 bases). The V gene's germline CDR1 is SGDLS and CDR2 YYNGEE. The CDR3 sequence is 14 residues long. Deletions cut 3 bases from V and 1 base from J, with 8 bases between. The CDR3 nucleotides are TGTGCCAGCAGCGGCGGACAGAGCAATCAGCCCCAGCATTTT. The encoded protein is CASSGGQSNQPQHF. Full variable domain (outside the CDR3, taken from reference TRBV9 and TRBJ1-5): DSGVTQTPKHLITATGQRVTLRCSPRSGDLSVYWYQQSLDQGLQFLIQYYNGEERAKGNILERFSAQQFPDLHSELNLSSLELGDSALYFCASSGGQSNQPQHFGDGTRLSIL.

This sequence joins TRBV5-4 and TRBJ2-5; a possible D gene is TRBD1 (6 bases). The CDR3 is 15 residues long. V was clipped by 4 bases and J by 2 bases, with 15 bases between them. From germline, CDR1 is SGHNT and CDR2 YYREEE (reference sequence). Here the CDR3 reads CASSTLRDTQETQYF. In DNA, the CDR3 is TGTGCCAGCAGCACTCTCCGGGACACTCAAGAGACCCAGTACTTC.

CDR3 DNA: TGTGCCAGCAGAAGCGGGGGAACAGATACGCAGTATTTT. Translation gives CASRSGGTDTQYF. The rearrangement uses TRBV5-4 and TRBJ2-3, with 8 positions matching TRBD2. Trimming cost V 5 bases and J 3 bases; bases outside gene matches: 2. Germline lookup yields CDR1 SGHNT and CDR2 YYREEE (reference sequence). CDR3 length: 13 residues. Full variable domain (rest looked up from reference TRBV5-4 and TRBJ2-3): ETGVTQSPTHLIKTRGQQVTLRCSSQSGHNTVSWYQQALGQGPQFIFQYYREEENGRGNFPPRFSGLQFPNYSSELNVNALELDDSALYLCASRSGGTDTQYFGPGTRLTVL.

This chain connects TRBV19 to TRBJ1-6, with no clear D. With 1 base removed from V and 4 bases from J, the gap between germline ends came to 11 bases. Germline V gives CDR1 LNHDA, CDR2 SQIVND (reference sequence). CDR3 size: 16 residues. The CDR3 DNA follows: TGTGCCAGTAGTATAGGCACGACTGTATATAATTCACCCCTCCACTTT. Amino acid sequence: CASSIGTTVYNSPLHF.

This clone was recorded a few times. V and J are TRBV2 and TRBJ1-1; D not resolved. The V gene's germline CDR1 is SNHLY and CDR2 FYNNEI. The germline V and J ends were trimmed by 6 bases and 7 bases, with 6 bases remaining between them. The CDR3 sequence is 10 residues long. CDR3 amino acids: CASRGLEAFF. The CDR3 nucleotides are TGTGCCAGCAGAGGACTTGAAGCTTTCTTT.

This clone was seen a handful of times. The V gene is TRBV19, the J gene TRBJ2-7; 8 bases are a match to TRBD1. The V gene's germline CDR1 is LNHDA and CDR2 SQIVND (reference sequence). J was trimmed by 2 bases and V by 4 bases; bases with no gene match: 7. The CDR3 runs to 15 residues. CDR3 sequence (DNA): TGTGCCAGTAGTACCGACAGGGGAAACCCCTACGAGCAGTACTTC. Amino acids: CASSTDRGNPYEQYF.

To note about this clone: The same CDR3 is also encoded by other DNA sequences in this sample. The genes are TRBV3-1 (or the pseudogene TRBV3-2) and TRBJ2-7; D is ambiguous. The V gene's germline CDR1 is LGHDT and CDR2 YNNKEL (reference sequence). This CDR3 has 14 amino acids. V lost 0 bases, J lost 2 bases, and 8 bases lay in between. The chain's CDR3 is CASSQDLGAYEQYF. CDR3 DNA sequence: TGTGCCAGCAGCCAAGATCTAGGTGCCTACGAGCAGTACTTC.

This rearrangement joins TRBV19 to TRBJ1-1; TRBD1 might be the D (5 bases). The germline V gene has CDR1 LNHDA and CDR2 SQIVND (reference sequence). The V gene lost 3 bases and the J gene lost 0 bases, with 17 bases spanning the gap. The CDR3 length is 17 residues. The CDR3 DNA reads TGTGCCAGTAGTATCCTCACAGGCCCTCTAATGAACACTGAAGCTTTCTTT. It is translated as CASSILTGPLMNTEAFF. Complete variable domain (other parts from reference TRBV19 and TRBJ1-1): DGGITQSPKYLFRKEGQNVTLSCEQNLNHDAMYWYRQDPGQGLRLIYYSQIVNDFQKGDIAEGYSVSREKKESFPLTVTSAQKNPTAFYLCASSILTGPLMNTEAFFGQGTRLTVV.

The chain is built from TRBV6-2 or TRBV6-3 and TRBJ1-1; TRBD1 aligns across 10 bases. The J segment lost 1 base and the V segment lost 2 bases, leaving 7 bases of the junction unmatched. There are 17 residues in the CDR3. CDR1 MNHEY and CDR2 SVGEGT come from the germline V gene. The CDR3 is CASSYTGDRGWNTEAFF. For the CDR3, the DNA is TGTGCCAGCAGTTACACGGGGGACAGGGGATGGAACACTGAAGCTTTCTTT.

The V call is TRBV27, the J call TRBJ2-3; 8 nucleotides align to TRBD1. In germline, CDR1 is MNHEY, CDR2 SMNVEV (reference sequence). This CDR3 region has 17 residues. With V trimmed by 6 bases and J by 1 base, 12 bases remained unmatched. CDR3 amino acids: CASSNYGQGWGTDTQYF. The CDR3 DNA follows: TGTGCCAGCAGCAACTACGGACAGGGCTGGGGCACAGATACGCAGTATTTT.

The V gene is TRBV6-6, the J gene TRBJ1-5, with D unresolved. This CDR3 has 14 residues. The germline V gene has CDR1 MNHNY and CDR2 SVGAGI (reference sequence). V lost 5 bases and J 4 bases, leaving 12 bases between the germline ends. This chain's CDR3 is CASSPVDSNQPQHF. CDR3 DNA sequence: TGTGCCAGCAGTCCGGTTGATAGTAATCAGCCCCAGCATTTT.

This clone has a single count. The chain recombines TRBV27 with TRBJ2-3, with a tentative D call TRBD2 (5 bases). Germline V CDR1 and CDR2: MNHEY, SMNVEV (reference sequence). CDR3 length equals 14 residues. The V end was cut by 3 bases, the J end by 1 base, with 8 bases between. CDR3 DNA sequence: TGTGCCAGCAGTTTGAGGGCAGGCACAGATACGCAGTATTTT. Its translation is CASSLRAGTDTQYF.